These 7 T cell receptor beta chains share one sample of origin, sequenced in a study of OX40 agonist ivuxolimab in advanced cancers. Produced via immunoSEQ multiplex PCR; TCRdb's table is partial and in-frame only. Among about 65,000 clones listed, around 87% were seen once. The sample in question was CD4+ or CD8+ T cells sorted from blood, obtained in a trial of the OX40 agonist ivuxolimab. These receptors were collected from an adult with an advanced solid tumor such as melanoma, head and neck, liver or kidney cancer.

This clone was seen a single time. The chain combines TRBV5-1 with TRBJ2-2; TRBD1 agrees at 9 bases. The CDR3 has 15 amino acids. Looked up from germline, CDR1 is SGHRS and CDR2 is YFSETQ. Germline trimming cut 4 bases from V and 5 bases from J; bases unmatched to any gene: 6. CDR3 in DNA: TGCGCCAGCAGCCAGACGGGACAGGGAACCGGGGAGCTGTTTTTT. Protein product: CASSQTGQGTGELFF. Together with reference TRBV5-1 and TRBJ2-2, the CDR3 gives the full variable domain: KAGVTQTPRYLIKTRGQQVTLSCSPISGHRSVSWYQQTPGQGLQFLFEYFSETQRNKGNFPGRFSGRQFSNSRSEMNVSTLELGDSALYLCASSQTGQGTGELFFGEGSRLTVL.

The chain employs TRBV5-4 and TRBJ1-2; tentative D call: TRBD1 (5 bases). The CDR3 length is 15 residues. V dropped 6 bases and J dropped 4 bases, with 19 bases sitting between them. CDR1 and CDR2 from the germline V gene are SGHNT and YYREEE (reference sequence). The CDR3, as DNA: TGTGCCAGCAATCGGGCCCGGGGCGAGGGCTATGGCTACACCTTC. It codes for CASNRARGEGYGYTF.

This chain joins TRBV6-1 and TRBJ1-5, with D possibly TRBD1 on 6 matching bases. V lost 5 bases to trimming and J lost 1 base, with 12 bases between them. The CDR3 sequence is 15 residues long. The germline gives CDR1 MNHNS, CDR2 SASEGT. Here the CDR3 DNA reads TGTGCCAGCAGTACCGGGACAAAAAGCAATCAGCCCCAGCATTTT. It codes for CASSTGTKSNQPQHF.

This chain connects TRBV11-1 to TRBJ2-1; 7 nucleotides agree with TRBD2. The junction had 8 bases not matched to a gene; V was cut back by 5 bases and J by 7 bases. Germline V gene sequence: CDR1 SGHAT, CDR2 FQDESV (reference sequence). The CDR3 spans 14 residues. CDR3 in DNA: TGTGCCAGCAGCCCACCCGGGACTATTAATGAGCAGTTCTTC. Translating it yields CASSPPGTINEQFF. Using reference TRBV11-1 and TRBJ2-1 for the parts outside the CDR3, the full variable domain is EAEVAQSPRYKITEKSQAVAFWCDPISGHATLYWYRQILGQGPELLVQFQDESVVDDSQLPKDRFSAERLKGVDSTLKIQPAELGDSAMYLCASSPPGTINEQFFGPGTRLTVL.

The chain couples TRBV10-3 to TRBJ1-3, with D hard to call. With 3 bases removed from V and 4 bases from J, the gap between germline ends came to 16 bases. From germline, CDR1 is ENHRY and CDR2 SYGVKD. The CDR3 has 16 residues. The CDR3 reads CAISEFSGSGGNTIYF. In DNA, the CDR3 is TGTGCCATCAGTGAATTTTCCGGGAGTGGGGGAAACACCATATATTTT.

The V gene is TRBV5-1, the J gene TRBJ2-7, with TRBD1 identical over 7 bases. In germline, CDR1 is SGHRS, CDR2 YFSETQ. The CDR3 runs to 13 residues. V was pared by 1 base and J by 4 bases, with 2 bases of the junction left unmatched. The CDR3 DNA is TGCGCCAGCAGCTTGACAGGGGAGTACGAGCAGTACTTC. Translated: CASSLTGEYEQYF. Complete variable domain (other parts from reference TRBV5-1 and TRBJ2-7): KAGVTQTPRYLIKTRGQQVTLSCSPISGHRSVSWYQQTPGQGLQFLFEYFSETQRNKGNFPGRFSGRQFSNSRSEMNVSTLELGDSALYLCASSLTGEYEQYFGPGTRLTVT.

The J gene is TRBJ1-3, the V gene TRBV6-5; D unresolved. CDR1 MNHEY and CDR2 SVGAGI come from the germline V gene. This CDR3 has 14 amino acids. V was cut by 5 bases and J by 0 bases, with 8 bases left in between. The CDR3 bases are TGTGCCAGCAGTGGATTGTACTCTGGAAACACCATATATTTT. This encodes CASSGLYSGNTIYF.